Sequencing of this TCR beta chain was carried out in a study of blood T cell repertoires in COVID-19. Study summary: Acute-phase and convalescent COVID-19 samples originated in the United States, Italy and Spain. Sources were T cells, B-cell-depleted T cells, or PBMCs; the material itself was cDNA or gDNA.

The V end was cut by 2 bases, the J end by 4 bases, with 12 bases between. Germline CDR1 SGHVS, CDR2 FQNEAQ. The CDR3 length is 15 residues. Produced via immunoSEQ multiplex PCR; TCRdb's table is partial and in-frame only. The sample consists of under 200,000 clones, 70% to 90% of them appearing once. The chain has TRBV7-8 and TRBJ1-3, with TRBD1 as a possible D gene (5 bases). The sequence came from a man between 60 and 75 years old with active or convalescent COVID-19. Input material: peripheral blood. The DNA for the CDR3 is TGTGCCAGCAGCTTATCTGACGGGGGAGGAAACACCATATATTTT. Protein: CASSLSDGGGNTIYF.